This is a list of T cell receptor beta chains from one sample in a study of OX40 agonist ivuxolimab in advanced cancers. TCRdb's copy holds only in-frame clones and misses some; the assay was immunoSEQ multiplex PCR. The sample holds about 73,000 clones; 88% are singletons and the top ten take approximately 0.81%. The sample consisted of CD4+ or CD8+ T cells sorted from blood, taken in a trial of the OX40 agonist ivuxolimab. Every receptor here comes from an adult with an advanced solid tumor such as melanoma, head and neck, liver or kidney cancer. Each CDR3 is given with its conserved first and last residue. The D gene is left open where the match is weak. Some rows mark clone size as missing; the rest say once, few, many or name a class of expanded clone.

len: 14; j_gene: TRBJ1-4; d_gene: -; v_gene: TRBV5-1; abundance: once; CDR3aa: CASSLTGLREKLFF; CDR3nt: TGCGCCAGCAGCTTGACGGGTCTTAGGGAAAAACTGTTTTTT
len: 18; j_gene: TRBJ2-2; d_gene: TRBD2; v_gene: TRBV9; abundance: -; CDR3aa: CASSVPQPGLAYTGELFF; CDR3nt: TGTGCCAGCAGCGTCCCCCAACCGGGACTAGCATACACCGGGGAGCTGTTTTTT
len: 16; j_gene: TRBJ2-7; d_gene: TRBD2; v_gene: TRBV12-5; abundance: -; CDR3aa: CASGSSPGGRAYEQYF; CDR3nt: TGTGCTAGTGGTTCTAGCCCGGGAGGGAGGGCCTACGAGCAGTACTTC
len: 14; j_gene: TRBJ1-2; d_gene: TRBD1; v_gene: TRBV7-6; abundance: -; CDR3aa: CASSSNRDRDGYTF; CDR3nt: TGTGCCAGCAGCTCCAACCGGGACAGGGATGGCTACACCTTC
len: 13; j_gene: TRBJ1-2; d_gene: -; v_gene: TRBV7-8; abundance: -; CDR3aa: CASSFGPNYGYTF; CDR3nt: TGTGCCAGCAGCTTCGGGCCGAACTATGGCTACACCTTC
len: 15; j_gene: TRBJ1-4; d_gene: -; v_gene: TRBV11-2; abundance: -; CDR3aa: CASSRAFSTNEKLFF; CDR3nt: TGTGCCAGCTCACGGGCCTTCTCAACTAATGAAAAACTGTTTTTT
len: 15; j_gene: TRBJ2-2; d_gene: -; v_gene: TRBV5-8; abundance: -; CDR3aa: CASSILSGSAGELFF; CDR3nt: TGTGCCAGCAGCATTTTATCAGGGAGCGCCGGGGAGCTGTTTTTT
len: 15; j_gene: TRBJ2-3; d_gene: -; v_gene: TRBV7-2; abundance: few; CDR3aa: CASSLGGLNTDTQYF; CDR3nt: TGTGCCAGCAGCTTAGGGGGGTTGAACACAGATACGCAGTATTTT
len: 13; j_gene: TRBJ1-3; d_gene: -; v_gene: TRBV5-6; abundance: -; CDR3aa: CASSLAPGNTIYF; CDR3nt: TGTGCCAGCAGCTTGGCCCCGGGAAACACCATATATTTT
len: 16; j_gene: TRBJ1-5; d_gene: -; v_gene: TRBV5-8; abundance: once; CDR3aa: CASSSRWGGSNQPQHF; CDR3nt: TGTGCCAGCAGCTCGAGATGGGGTGGGAGCAATCAGCCCCAGCATTTT
len: 19; j_gene: TRBJ1-6; d_gene: TRBD1; v_gene: TRBV9; abundance: -; CDR3aa: CASSESARPTGPDNSPLHF; CDR3nt: TGTGCCAGCAGCGAGTCCGCCCGGCCGACAGGGCCTGATAATTCACCCCTCCACTTT
len: 16; j_gene: TRBJ1-2; d_gene: TRBD1; v_gene: TRBV6-6; abundance: once; CDR3aa: CASSYPRQGVFYGYTF; CDR3nt: TGTGCCAGCAGTTACCCCCGACAGGGAGTCTTCTATGGCTACACCTTC
len: 15; j_gene: TRBJ2-1; d_gene: TRBD1; v_gene: TRBV28; abundance: -; CDR3aa: CASAELKTGSHEQFF; CDR3nt: TGTGCCAGCGCCGAATTGAAGACAGGGTCCCATGAGCAGTTCTTC
len: 15; j_gene: TRBJ2-1; d_gene: TRBD2; v_gene: TRBV6-4; abundance: -; CDR3aa: CASSVGLAGGNEQFF; CDR3nt: TGTGCCAGCAGTGTGGGACTAGCGGGAGGCAATGAGCAGTTCTTC
len: 14; j_gene: TRBJ2-7; d_gene: TRBD1; v_gene: TRBV5-5; abundance: once; CDR3aa: CASSWGTGPYEQYF; CDR3nt: TGTGCCAGCAGCTGGGGGACAGGACCCTACGAGCAGTACTTC
len: 13; j_gene: TRBJ2-5; d_gene: -; v_gene: TRBV19; abundance: -; CDR3aa: CASSSWSEETQYF; CDR3nt: TGTGCCAGTAGTAGTTGGTCAGAAGAGACCCAGTACTTC
len: 12; j_gene: TRBJ2-2; d_gene: -; v_gene: TRBV7-3; abundance: -; CDR3aa: CASSFIGGELFF; CDR3nt: TGTGCCAGCAGCTTTATCGGCGGGGAGCTGTTTTTT
len: 19; j_gene: TRBJ2-7; d_gene: TRBD1; v_gene: TRBV18; abundance: -; CDR3aa: CASSRASGQAPAPLYEQYF; CDR3nt: TGTGCCAGCTCACGAGCCTCCGGACAGGCCCCCGCCCCCCTTTACGAGCAGTACTTC
len: 15; j_gene: TRBJ2-1; d_gene: -; v_gene: TRBV5-1; abundance: -; CDR3aa: CASSPGHYILDEQFF; CDR3nt: TGCGCCAGCAGCCCGGGACATTACATCTTAGATGAGCAGTTCTTC
len: 16; j_gene: TRBJ2-3; d_gene: -; v_gene: TRBV13; abundance: -; CDR3aa: CASSLPDGRRADTQYF; CDR3nt: TGTGCCAGCAGCCTCCCGGACGGGAGAAGGGCAGATACGCAGTATTTT
len: 16; j_gene: TRBJ2-6; d_gene: -; v_gene: TRBV7-6; abundance: -; CDR3aa: CASSPQTASGANVLTF; CDR3nt: TGTGCCAGCAGCCCCCAGACAGCCTCTGGGGCCAACGTCCTGACTTTC
len: 16; j_gene: TRBJ2-2; d_gene: -; v_gene: TRBV4-1; abundance: -; CDR3aa: CASSPSAVAAFRVLFF; CDR3nt: TGCGCCAGCAGCCCCTCGGCGGTAGCGGCTTTTAGGGTTCTGTTTTTT
len: 12; j_gene: TRBJ1-1; d_gene: -; v_gene: TRBV6-1; abundance: -; CDR3aa: CASRDTNTEAFF; CDR3nt: TGTGCCAGCAGGGACACGAACACTGAAGCTTTCTTT
len: 16; j_gene: TRBJ2-2; d_gene: -; v_gene: TRBV7-8; abundance: -; CDR3aa: CASSLGASRATGELFF; CDR3nt: TGTGCCAGCAGCTTAGGGGCTAGCAGGGCCACCGGGGAGCTGTTTTTT
len: 13; j_gene: TRBJ2-2; d_gene: -; v_gene: TRBV18; abundance: once; CDR3aa: CASSSSDTGELFF; CDR3nt: TGTGCCAGCTCCTCCTCCGACACCGGGGAGCTGTTTTTT
len: 13; j_gene: TRBJ1-1; d_gene: -; v_gene: TRBV28; abundance: -; CDR3aa: CASTEHLNTEAFF; CDR3nt: TGTGCCAGCACGGAACACCTGAACACTGAAGCTTTCTTT
len: 15; j_gene: TRBJ2-4; d_gene: -; v_gene: TRBV30; abundance: -; CDR3aa: CAWSNVLLGKNIQYF; CDR3nt: TGTGCCTGGAGTAACGTACTTCTGGGCAAAAACATTCAGTACTTC
len: 15; j_gene: TRBJ2-3; d_gene: -; v_gene: TRBV9; abundance: -; CDR3aa: CASSVSQGNTDTQYF; CDR3nt: TGTGCCAGCAGCGTAAGCCAGGGGAACACAGATACGCAGTATTTT
len: 15; j_gene: TRBJ2-2; d_gene: -; v_gene: TRBV5-5; abundance: -; CDR3aa: CASSRDVGYTGELFF; CDR3nt: TGTGCCAGCAGCCGGGACGTCGGATACACCGGGGAGCTGTTTTTT
len: 15; j_gene: TRBJ1-5; d_gene: -; v_gene: TRBV6-1; abundance: -; CDR3aa: CASTQGHNSNQPQHF; CDR3nt: TGTGCCAGCACCCAAGGACACAATAGCAATCAGCCCCAGCATTTT
len: 15; j_gene: TRBJ2-5; d_gene: -; v_gene: TRBV2; abundance: -; CDR3aa: CASSEEGGAGETQYF; CDR3nt: TGTGCCAGCAGTGAAGAAGGGGGGGCAGGAGAGACCCAGTACTTC
len: 16; j_gene: TRBJ1-4; d_gene: TRBD1; v_gene: TRBV11-2; abundance: -; CDR3aa: CASSSGEGGDSEKLFF; CDR3nt: TGTGCCAGCAGCTCCGGTGAGGGGGGGGACAGTGAAAAACTGTTTTTT
len: 17; j_gene: TRBJ1-3; d_gene: -; v_gene: TRBV19; abundance: -; CDR3aa: CASSIDRPGNSGNTIYF; CDR3nt: TGTGCCAGTAGTATAGATCGTCCGGGGAACTCTGGAAACACCATATATTTT
len: 15; j_gene: TRBJ2-1; d_gene: TRBD2; v_gene: TRBV11-2; abundance: -; CDR3aa: CASSLYLAGGNEQFF; CDR3nt: TGTGCCAGCAGCTTATATCTAGCGGGAGGCAATGAGCAGTTCTTC
len: 15; j_gene: TRBJ2-5; d_gene: TRBD2; v_gene: TRBV2; abundance: -; CDR3aa: CASSKEIAGSETQYF; CDR3nt: TGTGCCAGCTCAAAGGAGATAGCGGGGTCAGAGACCCAGTACTTC
len: 11; j_gene: TRBJ1-1; d_gene: TRBD1; v_gene: TRBV2; abundance: -; CDR3aa: CASNRDREAFF; CDR3nt: TGTGCCAGCAACCGGGACAGAGAAGCTTTCTTT
len: 13; j_gene: TRBJ1-2; d_gene: -; v_gene: TRBV10-3; abundance: few; CDR3aa: CAISGPGQNGYTF; CDR3nt: TGTGCCATCAGTGGGCCGGGACAAAATGGCTACACCTTC
len: 15; j_gene: TRBJ1-6; d_gene: TRBD1; v_gene: TRBV5-4; abundance: -; CDR3aa: CASSDTDRENSPLHF; CDR3nt: TGTGCCAGCAGCGATACTGACAGGGAAAATTCACCCCTCCACTTT
len: 14; j_gene: TRBJ2-2; d_gene: -; v_gene: TRBV6-5; abundance: -; CDR3aa: CASLLARNTGELFF; CDR3nt: TGTGCCAGCTTATTGGCCCGTAACACCGGGGAGCTGTTTTTT
len: 14; j_gene: TRBJ2-1; d_gene: -; v_gene: TRBV7-8; abundance: -; CDR3aa: CASSLVESSPEQFF; CDR3nt: TGTGCCAGCAGCTTAGTGGAGTCCTCCCCTGAGCAGTTCTTC
len: 13; j_gene: TRBJ2-5; d_gene: -; v_gene: TRBV29-1; abundance: -; CDR3aa: CSVEGVGVETQYF; CDR3nt: TGCAGCGTTGAAGGGGTAGGCGTAGAGACCCAGTACTTC
len: 15; j_gene: TRBJ2-7; d_gene: -; v_gene: TRBV14; abundance: -; CDR3aa: CASSVIPGQGYEQYF; CDR3nt: TGTGCCAGCAGCGTCATTCCGGGACAAGGGTACGAGCAGTACTTC
len: 14; j_gene: TRBJ1-1; d_gene: -; v_gene: TRBV11-2; abundance: -; CDR3aa: CASSILQGGTEAFF; CDR3nt: TGTGCCAGCAGCATCCTCCAGGGTGGCACTGAAGCTTTCTTT
len: 12; j_gene: TRBJ1-1; d_gene: -; v_gene: TRBV28; abundance: few; CDR3aa: CASIAGNTEAFF; CDR3nt: TGTGCCAGCATCGCAGGGAACACTGAAGCTTTCTTT
len: 14; j_gene: TRBJ1-1; d_gene: -; v_gene: TRBV15; abundance: few; CDR3aa: CATSRDNGVTEAFF; CDR3nt: TGTGCCACCAGCAGAGATAATGGGGTAACTGAAGCTTTCTTT
len: 15; j_gene: TRBJ1-6; d_gene: -; v_gene: TRBV6-1; abundance: -; CDR3aa: CAITTGLPYNSPLHF; CDR3nt: TGTGCCATTACGACAGGCCTGCCCTATAATTCACCCCTCCACTTT
len: 13; j_gene: TRBJ1-5; d_gene: -; v_gene: TRBV7-6; abundance: -; CDR3aa: CASSLQGNQPQHF; CDR3nt: TGTGCCAGCAGCTTACAAGGAAATCAGCCCCAGCATTTT
len: 13; j_gene: TRBJ1-5; d_gene: TRBD1; v_gene: TRBV19; abundance: once; CDR3aa: CAISDRGWQPQHF; CDR3nt: TGTGCCATCAGCGACAGGGGGTGGCAGCCCCAGCATTTT
len: 16; j_gene: TRBJ1-5; d_gene: TRBD1; v_gene: TRBV19; abundance: -; CDR3aa: CASSTRGQGRNQPQHF; CDR3nt: TGTGCCAGTAGTACTCGGGGACAGGGAAGGAATCAGCCCCAGCATTTT
len: 14; j_gene: TRBJ2-2; d_gene: -; v_gene: TRBV10-3; abundance: -; CDR3aa: CATSRGSNTGELFF; CDR3nt: TGTGCCACCTCCCGGGGATCGAACACCGGGGAGCTGTTTTTT
len: 14; j_gene: TRBJ2-5; d_gene: TRBD2; v_gene: TRBV13; abundance: -; CDR3aa: CASSWTSGQETQYF; CDR3nt: TGTGCCAGCAGCTGGACTAGCGGGCAAGAGACCCAGTACTTC
len: 15; j_gene: TRBJ1-4; d_gene: -; v_gene: TRBV18; abundance: medium-sized; CDR3aa: CASSPRADKNEKLFF; CDR3nt: TGTGCCAGCTCACCCCGGGCCGATAAGAATGAAAAACTGTTTTTT
len: 13; j_gene: TRBJ2-1; d_gene: TRBD2; v_gene: TRBV4-1; abundance: -; CDR3aa: CASLGWGGNEQFF; CDR3nt: TGCGCCAGCTTAGGGTGGGGGGGCAATGAGCAGTTCTTC
len: 16; j_gene: TRBJ1-2; d_gene: TRBD1; v_gene: TRBV4-1; abundance: -; CDR3aa: CASSQTGQGAEYGYTF; CDR3nt: TGCGCCAGCAGCCAGACCGGACAGGGGGCGGAGTATGGCTACACCTTC
len: 14; j_gene: TRBJ2-3; d_gene: TRBD2; v_gene: TRBV10-2; abundance: -; CDR3aa: CASNEAGGTDTQYF; CDR3nt: TGCGCCAGCAACGAAGCGGGAGGAACAGATACGCAGTATTTT
len: 13; j_gene: TRBJ2-7; d_gene: TRBD1; v_gene: TRBV27; abundance: -; CDR3aa: CASSLTGAYEQYF; CDR3nt: TGTGCCAGCAGTTTAACAGGGGCCTACGAGCAGTACTTC
len: 15; j_gene: TRBJ2-2; d_gene: TRBD1; v_gene: TRBV5-1; abundance: -; CDR3aa: CASSRDRGGTGELFF; CDR3nt: TGCGCCAGCAGCCGTGACAGGGGCGGCACCGGGGAGCTGTTTTTT
len: 15; j_gene: TRBJ2-1; d_gene: TRBD2; v_gene: TRBV4-1; abundance: -; CDR3aa: CASSQDGGALDEQFF; CDR3nt: TGCGCCAGCAGCCAAGACGGGGGGGCTTTGGATGAGCAGTTCTTC
len: 12; j_gene: TRBJ2-7; d_gene: -; v_gene: TRBV15; abundance: -; CDR3aa: CATSRDGYEQYF; CDR3nt: TGTGCCACCAGCAGAGATGGATACGAGCAGTACTTC
len: 18; j_gene: TRBJ1-5; d_gene: TRBD1; v_gene: TRBV2; abundance: -; CDR3aa: CASSRDRGFEDSNQPQHF; CDR3nt: TGTGCCAGCAGCCGGGACAGGGGTTTTGAGGATAGCAATCAGCCCCAGCATTTT